The clone carrying this T cell receptor beta chain showed up many times. TCRdb reprocessed the 5' RACE reads with MiXCR, giving one entry per CDR3 protein. Of 27,000 or so distinct CDR3 sequences listed, approximately 4.9% were seen once; the top ten hold about 39%. The data are from a study of T cells after yellow fever vaccination. Findings of the study overall: Only a minor proportion of clonotypes was detected across both CD4 and CD8 compartments. Detected again after the booster were most primary-vaccination clones, at 96% CD4 and 88% CD8. A weaker but faster secondary response was observed, peaking on day 5 versus 15.

This TCR was sampled from a man in his late teens or twenties who received the YFV17D yellow fever vaccine. The sample here was PBMCs, either bulk or a sorted T-cell subset (CD4+, CD8+, memory, or dextramer-sorted; not recorded which), taken on the day of the yellow fever booster vaccination.

The CDR3 DNA reads as TGTGCCAGCAGCCAAATCGGGGGTGGCAGGACTAGCGGGTACTACGAGCAGTACTTC. Protein product: CASSQIGGGRTSGYYEQYF. The V and J genes are TRBV4-2 and TRBJ2-7; 11 bases agree with TRBD2. The CDR3 runs 19 residues. CDR1 and CDR2 from the germline V gene are LGHNA and YNFKEQ. V lost 2 bases, J lost 3 bases, and 15 bases stayed unmatched.